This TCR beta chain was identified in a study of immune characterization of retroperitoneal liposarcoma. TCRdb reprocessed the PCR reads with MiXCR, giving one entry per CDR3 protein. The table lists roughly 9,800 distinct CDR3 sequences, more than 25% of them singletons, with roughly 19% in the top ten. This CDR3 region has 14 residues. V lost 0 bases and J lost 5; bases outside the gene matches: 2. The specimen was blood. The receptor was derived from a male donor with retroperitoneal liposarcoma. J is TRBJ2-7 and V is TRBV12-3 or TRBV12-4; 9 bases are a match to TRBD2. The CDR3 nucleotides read TGTGCCAGCAGTTTAGCGCGGGGGGGAGACGAGCAGTACTTC. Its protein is CASSLARGGDEQYF.